Below are 27 T cell receptor beta chains sequenced from a single sample in a study of T cell responses to AZD1222 COVID-19 vaccine. Profiled with immunoSEQ multiplex PCR; TCRdb holds only in-frame clones, not every one. The sample includes 98,000 or so clones, about nine tenths of them seen just once. Source: peripheral blood, taken on day 0 of AZD1222 vaccination. These receptors came from an adult in good health.

The gene calls are TRBV6-5 and TRBJ1-1; no clear D gene. The V gene lost 0 bases and the J gene lost 0 bases, with 8 bases spanning the gap. The germline V gene has CDR1 MNHEY and CDR2 SVGAGI. There are 15 residues in the CDR3. The DNA for the CDR3 is TGTGCCAGCAGTTACTCTGGGCGGATGAACACTGAAGCTTTCTTT. The encoded protein is CASSYSGRMNTEAFF.

The rearrangement uses TRBV7-7 and TRBJ1-4, with D unclear. This CDR3 is 13 amino acids long. In germline, CDR1 is SSHAT, CDR2 FNYEAQ (reference sequence). Trimming shortened V by 1 base and J by 4 bases, and 4 bases separated the two germline ends. CDR3 region: CASSLVLNEKLFF. The CDR3 DNA follows: TGTGCCAGCAGCTTAGTCCTTAATGAAAAACTGTTTTTT.

The chain is built from TRBV5-4 and TRBJ2-1; D is ambiguous. The germline V and J ends were trimmed by 0 bases and 10 bases, with 11 bases remaining between them. Germline V gene lookup returns CDR1 SGHNT and CDR2 YYREEE (reference sequence). The CDR3 loop spans 13 amino acids. In DNA form, the CDR3 reads TGTGCCAGCAGCTTGGGCGAGGCGAGAGAGCAGTTCTTC. This gives the protein CASSLGEAREQFF.

The rearrangement links TRBV5-1 to TRBJ1-3; 10 bases fit TRBD1. Germline V CDR1 and CDR2: SGHRS, YFSETQ. This CDR3 contains 17 residues. With 4 bases clipped from V and 8 bases from J, the junction kept 15 bases outside the gene matches. CDR3 loop: CASSPWVGTGARDTIYF. CDR3 nucleotides: TGCGCCAGCAGCCCGTGGGTCGGGACAGGGGCCCGGGACACCATATATTTT. The full variable domain, completed using reference TRBV5-1 and TRBJ1-3, is KAGVTQTPRYLIKTRGQQVTLSCSPISGHRSVSWYQQTPGQGLQFLFEYFSETQRNKGNFPGRFSGRQFSNSRSEMNVSTLELGDSALYLCASSPWVGTGARDTIYFGEGSWLTVV.

This clone was seen a single time. This chain connects TRBV6-1 to TRBJ1-2, with a possible D match to TRBD1 (5 bases). Germline CDR1 and CDR2: MNHNS and SASEGT. CDR3 length: 14 residues. V was trimmed by 0 bases and J by 8 bases, leaving 13 bases between them. The CDR3, as DNA: TGTGCCAGCAGTGAAGCCAGGGCCAGGGACGGCTACACCTTC. It codes for CASSEARARDGYTF.

The V and J genes are TRBV15 and TRBJ1-4; no firm D call. The CDR3 spans 15 residues. V was shortened by 1 base and J by 4 bases, with 10 bases between the two germline ends. Germline V gene data show CDR1 as LNHNV and CDR2 as YYDKDF (reference sequence). This chain's CDR3 is CATSRVLVNNEKLFF. CDR3 coding DNA: TGTGCCACCAGCAGAGTGTTGGTTAATAATGAAAAACTGTTTTTT.

The chain employs TRBV24-1 and TRBJ2-1; D remains unclear. Per the germline V gene, CDR1 is KGHDR and CDR2 is SFDVKD. Between the trimmed V and J ends, which lost 9 bases and 7 bases, there was a span of 9 bases. There are 11 residues in the CDR3. The CDR3 DNA reads TGTGCCACCGCGGCCGGGAATGAGCAGTTCTTC. It is translated as CATAAGNEQFF.

The rearrangement links TRBV6-2 or TRBV6-3 to TRBJ2-1; D is undetermined. The germline V and J ends were trimmed by 2 bases and 9 bases, with 14 bases remaining between them. Germline lookup yields CDR1 MNHEY and CDR2 SVGEGT. This CDR3 is built from 14 residues. CDR3 nucleotides: TGTGCCAGCAGTTACGAGTACAGAGGCGGTGAGCAGTTCTTC. Translated, it gives CASSYEYRGGEQFF.

V usage is TRBV3-1 (or the pseudogene TRBV3-2) and J usage is TRBJ1-3; D remains unclear. The CDR3 is 12 residues long. Germline CDR1 and CDR2: LGHDT and YNNKEL (reference sequence). Trimming took off 6 bases at V and 1 base at J, with 4 bases between the two ends. The CDR3, as DNA: TGTGCCAGCAGGGCGTCTGGAAACACCATATATTTT. Protein: CASRASGNTIYF.

The chain is built from TRBV30 and TRBJ2-7, with 7 bases that match TRBD1. The CDR3 contains 12 residues. The germline CDR1 and CDR2 sequences are GTSNPN and SVGIG (reference sequence). The V gene end was trimmed by 4 bases and the J gene end by 0 bases; junction bases not matched to a gene: 0. The CDR3, as DNA: TGTGCCTGGACAGGGGGCTCCTACGAGCAGTACTTC. Its protein is CAWTGGSYEQYF. Based on the CDR3 plus reference TRBV30 and TRBJ2-7, the full variable domain is SQTIHQWPATLVQPVGSPLSLECTVEGTSNPNLYWYRQAAGRGLQLLFYSVGIGQISSEVPQNLSASRPQDRQFILSSKKLLLSDSGFYLCAWTGGSYEQYFGPGTRLTVT.

CDR3 bases: TGTGCCGGCCAGGAGGACAGCCTTAACACTGAAGCTTTCTTT. It translates to CAGQEDSLNTEAFF. V is TRBV5-4 and J is TRBJ1-1, with D maybe TRBD1 (6 bases). CDR1 and CDR2 (germline): SGHNT, YYREEE (reference sequence). Trimming took off 10 bases at V and 2 bases at J, with 18 bases between the two ends. This CDR3 has 14 residues.

A few counts support this clone. The rearrangement links TRBV10-3 to TRBJ1-3; 7 nucleotides align to TRBD1. The germline gives CDR1 ENHRY, CDR2 SYGVKD. The length of the CDR3 is 15 residues. With V trimmed by 7 bases and J by 0 bases, 6 bases remained unmatched. The CDR3 nucleotides read TGTGCCATCACCCCGACAGGGAACTCTGGAAACACCATATATTTT. It is translated as CAITPTGNSGNTIYF.

This chain joins TRBV30 and TRBJ2-7, with TRBD1 matching 8 bases. Germline V CDR1 and CDR2: GTSNPN, SVGIG (reference sequence). V lost 3 bases to trimming and J lost 3 bases; unmatched junction nucleotides: 7. This CDR3 comprises 14 residues. Here the CDR3 reads CAWRPGQVRYEQYF. CDR3 nucleotide sequence: TGTGCCTGGAGGCCGGGACAGGTTCGCTACGAGCAGTACTTC.

A remark on this clone: No conserved phenylalanine or tryptophan ends this CDR3, so it is likely a read error. This rearrangement joins TRBV4-1 to TRBJ1-6; perhaps TRBD1 as D (5 bases). V lost 0 bases to trimming and J lost 8 bases, with 17 bases between them. Germline loops: CDR1 MGHRA, CDR2 YSYEKL. This CDR3 spans 17 amino acids. In DNA form, the CDR3 reads TGCGCCAGCAGCCAAGATTTCAGGCAGGGCAAACATTCACCCCTCCACCTT. It yields the protein CASSQDFRQGKHSPLHL.

V is TRBV30 and J is TRBJ1-5, with 8 bases matching TRBD1. CDR3 length equals 16 residues. V shed 2 bases and J 1 base; nucleotides not matched to a gene: 7. Germline assignment: CDR1 GTSNPN and CDR2 SVGIG (reference sequence). In nucleotides, the CDR3 is TGTGCCTGGAGTACTGGGACAGGCGGCAGCAATCAGCCCCAGCATTTT. Its translation is CAWSTGTGGSNQPQHF.

The V gene is TRBV2, the J gene TRBJ2-5; TRBD2 agrees at 12 bases. This CDR3 has 16 amino acids. V dropped 1 base and J dropped 5; count of bases not matched to a gene: 5. Germline CDR1 is SNHLY and CDR2 is FYNNEI. CDR3 residues: CASSEVTSGGLETQYF. The CDR3 nucleotides read TGTGCCAGCAGTGAAGTCACTAGCGGGGGGTTGGAGACCCAGTACTTC.

The chain employs TRBV9 and TRBJ1-2; 10 nucleotides line up with TRBD1. V dropped 4 bases and J dropped 2; count of bases not matched to a gene: 5. The CDR3 is 15 amino acids. CDR1 and CDR2 (germline): SGDLS, YYNGEE. The chain's CDR3 is CASSPAGQGNYGYTF. CDR3 DNA sequence: TGTGCCAGCAGCCCTGCGGGACAGGGGAACTATGGCTACACCTTC. Filled out from reference TRBV9 and TRBJ1-2, the complete variable domain reads DSGVTQTPKHLITATGQRVTLRCSPRSGDLSVYWYQQSLDQGLQFLIQYYNGEERAKGNILERFSAQQFPDLHSELNLSSLELGDSALYFCASSPAGQGNYGYTFGSGTRLTVV.

The CDR3 sequence: CASSYSSGSTNEKLFF. In DNA, the CDR3 is TGTGCCAGCAGTTACTCATCCGGATCAACTAATGAAAAACTGTTTTTT. The chain is built from TRBV6-5 and TRBJ1-4; D call uncertain. Trimming cost V 0 bases and J 0 bases, with 8 bases left between them. This CDR3 is 16 amino acids long. Germline V gene data show CDR1 as MNHEY and CDR2 as SVGAGI.

This rearrangement joins TRBV30 to TRBJ1-2; D gene unclear. The CDR3 runs to 13 residues. V was trimmed by 0 bases and J by 3 bases, leaving 8 bases between them. Germline V gene data show CDR1 as GTSNPN and CDR2 as SVGIG (reference sequence). CDR3 loop: CAWSVLGYYGYTF. In DNA form, the CDR3 reads TGTGCCTGGAGTGTGTTGGGGTACTATGGCTACACCTTC.

The chain is built from TRBV15 and TRBJ1-2; 7 bases align to TRBD1. J lost 4 bases, V lost 4 bases, and 12 bases had no gene match. CDR3 length: 16 amino acids. CDR1 and CDR2 (germline): LNHNV, YYDKDF (reference sequence). The CDR3 sequence is CATSKGAGAAPYGYTF. CDR3 nucleotide sequence: TGTGCCACCAGCAAGGGGGCGGGGGCAGCTCCCTATGGCTACACCTTC.

The chain joins TRBV19 to TRBJ1-6; D unclear. The CDR3 is 13 amino acids. Germline V gene lookup returns CDR1 LNHDA and CDR2 SQIVND (reference sequence). Between the trimmed V and J ends, which lost 6 bases and 15 bases, there was a span of 18 bases. CDR3 sequence reads: CASRPGSGGDLHF. CDR3 sequence (DNA): TGTGCCAGTAGGCCGGGCTCGGGAGGAGACCTCCACTTT.

This chain joins TRBV6-5 and TRBJ2-7; the match to TRBD1 covers 9 bases. Germline V CDR1 and CDR2: MNHEY, SVGAGI. This CDR3 spans 14 amino acids. V gave up 10 bases and J gave up 0 bases; unmatched junction bases: 7. In nucleotides, the CDR3 is TGTGCCATTACCCCGGGACAGGGCTCCTACGAGCAGTACTTC. As protein: CAITPGQGSYEQYF.

Comments on this clone: Here the CDR3 omits its conserved ending phenylalanine or tryptophan, so a read error is the likely source. The V call is TRBV19, the J call TRBJ1-6; no clear D gene. The germline gives CDR1 LNHDA, CDR2 SQIVND (reference sequence). CDR3 length: 14 amino acids. V was cut by 5 bases and J by 8 bases, with 13 bases left in between. The CDR3 DNA reads as TGTGCCAGTAGTTACACTGCTGGGGATTCACCCCTCCACCTT. This gives the protein CASSYTAGDSPLHL.

V and J are TRBV7-9 and TRBJ1-2; 10 nucleotides agree with TRBD1. From germline, CDR1 is SEHNR and CDR2 FQNEAQ (reference sequence). The CDR3 is 17 amino acids. V was pared by 1 base and J by 2 bases, with 7 bases of the junction left unmatched. CDR3 bases: TGTGCCAGCAGCTTAGGCCTCGGGACAGGGGAAAACTATGGCTACACCTTC. Translated, it gives CASSLGLGTGENYGYTF. Variable domain in full (rest from reference TRBV7-9 and TRBJ1-2): DTGVSQNPRHKITKRGQNVTFRCDPISEHNRLYWYRQTLGQGPEFLTYFQNEAQLEKSRLLSDRFSAERPKGSFSTLEIQRTEQGDSAMYLCASSLGLGTGENYGYTFGSGTRLTVV.

The chain has TRBV9 and TRBJ1-3; D is unresolved. The germline V gene has CDR1 SGDLS and CDR2 YYNGEE. The V end was cut by 1 base, the J end by 0 bases, with 8 bases between. CDR3 length: 15 residues. The CDR3 nucleotides read TGTGCCAGCAGCGTACGGGGAGACTCTGGAAACACCATATATTTT. This codes for CASSVRGDSGNTIYF.

The chain recombines TRBV11-3 with TRBJ2-1; 7 bases line up with TRBD2. Germline CDR1 is SGHNT and CDR2 is YENEEA. This CDR3 is built from 16 residues. V shed 0 bases, J shed 5 bases, and the junction held 7 bases outside the gene matches. For the CDR3, the DNA is TGTGCCAGCAGCTTAGACTCCCCCGGGGGGAACAATGAGCAGTTCTTC. This translates into CASSLDSPGGNNEQFF.

The V call is TRBV28, the J call TRBJ1-2, with D tentatively TRBD1 (5 bases). From germline, CDR1 is MDHEN and CDR2 SYDVKM. The CDR3 is 12 amino acids. Trimming stripped 6 bases from V and 5 bases from J, with 10 bases between. CDR3 sequence reads: CASRFGGYGYTF. The CDR3 coding sequence is TGTGCCAGCAGGTTCGGGGGGTATGGCTACACCTTC.